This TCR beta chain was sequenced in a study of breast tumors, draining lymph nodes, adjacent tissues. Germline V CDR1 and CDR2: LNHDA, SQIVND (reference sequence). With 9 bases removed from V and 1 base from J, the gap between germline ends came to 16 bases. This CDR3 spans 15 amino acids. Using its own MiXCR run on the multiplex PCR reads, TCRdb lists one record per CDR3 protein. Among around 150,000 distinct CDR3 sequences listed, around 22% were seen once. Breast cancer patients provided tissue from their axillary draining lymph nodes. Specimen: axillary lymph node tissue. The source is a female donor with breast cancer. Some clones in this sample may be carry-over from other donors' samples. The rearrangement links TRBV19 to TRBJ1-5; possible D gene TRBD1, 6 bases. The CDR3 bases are TGTGCCAGCACCGGGGGGCGGTCAAGCAATCAGCCCCAGCATTTT. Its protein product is CASTGGRSSNQPQHF.